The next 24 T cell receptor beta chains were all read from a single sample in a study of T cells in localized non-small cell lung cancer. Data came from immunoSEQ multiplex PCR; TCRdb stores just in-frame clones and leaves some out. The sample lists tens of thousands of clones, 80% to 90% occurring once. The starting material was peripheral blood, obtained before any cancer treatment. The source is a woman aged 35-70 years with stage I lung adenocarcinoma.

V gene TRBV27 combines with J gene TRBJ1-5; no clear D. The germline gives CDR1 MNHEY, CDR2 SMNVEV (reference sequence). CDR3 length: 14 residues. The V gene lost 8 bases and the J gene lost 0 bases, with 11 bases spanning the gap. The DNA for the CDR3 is TGTGCCAGCCAAAGATCGTATAGCAATCAGCCCCAGCATTTT. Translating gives CASQRSYSNQPQHF.

The CDR3 protein is CASGTQTGTSGETQYF. CDR3 in DNA: TGTGCTAGTGGTACTCAGACAGGTACATCGGGAGAGACCCAGTACTTC. The chain recombines TRBV12-5 with TRBJ2-5; possibly TRBD1 for D (6 bases). The V end lost 5 bases, the J end lost 4 bases, and 20 bases lay between the germline ends. Germline V lookup: CDR1 LGHNT, CDR2 FRNRAP. CDR3 length: 16 residues.

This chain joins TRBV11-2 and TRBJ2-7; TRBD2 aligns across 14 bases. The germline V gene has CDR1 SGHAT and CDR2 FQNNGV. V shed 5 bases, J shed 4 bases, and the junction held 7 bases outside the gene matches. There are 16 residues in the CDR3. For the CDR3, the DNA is TGTGCCAGCAGCCAAGTGGGACTAGCGGGAGCTTACGAGCAGTACTTC. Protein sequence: CASSQVGLAGAYEQYF.

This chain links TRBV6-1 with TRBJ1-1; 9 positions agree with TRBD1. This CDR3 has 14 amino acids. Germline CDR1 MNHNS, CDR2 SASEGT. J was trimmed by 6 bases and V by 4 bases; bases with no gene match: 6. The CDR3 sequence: CASSGTGASAEAFF. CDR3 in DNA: TGTGCCAGCAGTGGGACAGGGGCCTCGGCTGAAGCTTTCTTT.

The CDR3 DNA follows: TGCGCCAGCAGCTTTGGACAGGGGGCTAGCACCATATATTTT. Protein sequence: CASSFGQGASTIYF. V is TRBV5-1 and J is TRBJ1-3; 11 bases are a match to TRBD1. CDR1 is SGHRS, CDR2 YFSETQ, per germline. Germline trimming cut 2 bases from V and 9 bases from J; bases unmatched to any gene: 4. The CDR3 has 14 amino acids.

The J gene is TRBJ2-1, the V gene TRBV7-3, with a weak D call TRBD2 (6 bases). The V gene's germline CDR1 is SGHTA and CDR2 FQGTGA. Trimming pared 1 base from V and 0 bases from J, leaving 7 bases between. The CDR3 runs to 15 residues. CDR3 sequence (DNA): TGTGCCAGCAGCTTAAATAGCGGCTCCTACAATGAGCAGTTCTTC. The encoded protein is CASSLNSGSYNEQFF.

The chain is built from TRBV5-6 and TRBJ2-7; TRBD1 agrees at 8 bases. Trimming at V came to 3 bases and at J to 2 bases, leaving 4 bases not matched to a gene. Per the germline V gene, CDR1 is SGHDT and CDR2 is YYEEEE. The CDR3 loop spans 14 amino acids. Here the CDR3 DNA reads TGTGCCAGCAGCTGGGGGACAGGTCCCTACGAGCAGTACTTC. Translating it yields CASSWGTGPYEQYF.

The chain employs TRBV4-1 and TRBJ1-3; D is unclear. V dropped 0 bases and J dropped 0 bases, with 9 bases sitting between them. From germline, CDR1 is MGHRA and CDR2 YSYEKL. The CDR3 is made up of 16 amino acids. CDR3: CASSQDFSLSGNTIYF. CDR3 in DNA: TGCGCCAGCAGCCAAGATTTCTCCCTCTCTGGAAACACCATATATTTT.

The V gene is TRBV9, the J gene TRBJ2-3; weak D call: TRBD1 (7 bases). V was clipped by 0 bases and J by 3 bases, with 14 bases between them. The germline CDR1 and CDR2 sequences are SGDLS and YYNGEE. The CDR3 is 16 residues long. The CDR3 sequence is CASSVEGGGRTDTQYF. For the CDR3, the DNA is TGTGCCAGCAGCGTAGAAGGAGGGGGCCGAACAGATACGCAGTATTTT.

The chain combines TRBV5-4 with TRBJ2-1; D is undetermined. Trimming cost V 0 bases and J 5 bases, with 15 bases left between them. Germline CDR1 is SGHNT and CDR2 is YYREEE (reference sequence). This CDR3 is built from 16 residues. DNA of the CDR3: TGTGCCAGCAGCTTGGCTGTGACCCGAGGCCACAATGAGCAGTTCTTC. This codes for CASSLAVTRGHNEQFF.

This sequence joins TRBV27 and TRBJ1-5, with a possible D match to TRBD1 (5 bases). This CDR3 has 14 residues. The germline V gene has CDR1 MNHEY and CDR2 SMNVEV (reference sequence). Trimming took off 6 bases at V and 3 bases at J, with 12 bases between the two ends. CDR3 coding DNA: TGTGCCAGCAGAATAACAGGACACAATCAGCCCCAGCATTTT. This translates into CASRITGHNQPQHF.

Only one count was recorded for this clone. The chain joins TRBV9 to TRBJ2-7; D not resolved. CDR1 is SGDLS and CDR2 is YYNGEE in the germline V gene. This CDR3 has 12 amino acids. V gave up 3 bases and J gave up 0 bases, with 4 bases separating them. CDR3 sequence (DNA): TGTGCCAGCAGCGGGAACTCCTACGAGCAGTACTTC. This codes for CASSGNSYEQYF.

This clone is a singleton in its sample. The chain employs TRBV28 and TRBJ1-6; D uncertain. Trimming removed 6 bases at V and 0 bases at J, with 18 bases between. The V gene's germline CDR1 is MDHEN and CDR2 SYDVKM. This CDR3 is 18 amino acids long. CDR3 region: CASSSLRGKSSYNSPLHF. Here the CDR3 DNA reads TGTGCCAGCAGCTCCCTCCGGGGAAAAAGCTCCTATAATTCACCCCTCCACTTT.

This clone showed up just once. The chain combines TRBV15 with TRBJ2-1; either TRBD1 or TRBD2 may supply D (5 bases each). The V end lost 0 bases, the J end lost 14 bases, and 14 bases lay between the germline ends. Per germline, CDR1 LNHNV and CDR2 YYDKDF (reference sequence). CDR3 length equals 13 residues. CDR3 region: CATSRDPRQGEFF. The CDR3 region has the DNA TGTGCCACCAGCAGAGATCCCCGGCAGGGAGAGTTCTTC.

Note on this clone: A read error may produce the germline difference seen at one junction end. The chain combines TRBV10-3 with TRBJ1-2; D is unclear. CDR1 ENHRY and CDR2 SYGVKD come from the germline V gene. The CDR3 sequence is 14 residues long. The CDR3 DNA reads TGTGCCATCACTGAGGATACGGCATCGTATGGCTACACCTTC. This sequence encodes CAITEDTASYGYTF.

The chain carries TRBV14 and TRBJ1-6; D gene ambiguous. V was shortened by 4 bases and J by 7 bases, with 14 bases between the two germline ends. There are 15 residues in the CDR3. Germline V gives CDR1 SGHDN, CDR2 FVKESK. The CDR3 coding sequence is TGTGCCAGCAGCCCCTCCCGGGGTGCCAATTCACCCCTCCACTTT. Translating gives CASSPSRGANSPLHF.

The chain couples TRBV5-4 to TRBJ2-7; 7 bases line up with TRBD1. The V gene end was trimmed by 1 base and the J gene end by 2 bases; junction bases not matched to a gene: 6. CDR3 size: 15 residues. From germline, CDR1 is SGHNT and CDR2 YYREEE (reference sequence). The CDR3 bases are TGTGCCAGCAGCTTGTTCCCGACAGGGACCTACGAGCAGTACTTC. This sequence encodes CASSLFPTGTYEQYF.

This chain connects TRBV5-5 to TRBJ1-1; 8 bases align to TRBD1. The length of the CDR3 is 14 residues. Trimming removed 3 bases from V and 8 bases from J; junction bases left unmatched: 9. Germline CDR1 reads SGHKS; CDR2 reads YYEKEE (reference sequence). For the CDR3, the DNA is TGTGCCAGCAGCTCGAACCAGGGGGCCTTCGAAGCTTTCTTT. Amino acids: CASSSNQGAFEAFF.

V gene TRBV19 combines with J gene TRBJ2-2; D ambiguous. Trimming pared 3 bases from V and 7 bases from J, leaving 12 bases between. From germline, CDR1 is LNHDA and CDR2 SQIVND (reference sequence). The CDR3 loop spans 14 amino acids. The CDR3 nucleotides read TGTGCCAGTAGTATTACCCCCGGCGGCGGGGAGCTGTTTTTT. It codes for CASSITPGGGELFF.

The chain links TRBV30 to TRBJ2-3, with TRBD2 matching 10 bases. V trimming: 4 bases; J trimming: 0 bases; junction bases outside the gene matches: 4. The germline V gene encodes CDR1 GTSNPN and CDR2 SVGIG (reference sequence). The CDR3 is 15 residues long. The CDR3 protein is CAWTSGGSSTDTQYF. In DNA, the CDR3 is TGTGCCTGGACTAGCGGGGGATCTAGCACAGATACGCAGTATTTT.

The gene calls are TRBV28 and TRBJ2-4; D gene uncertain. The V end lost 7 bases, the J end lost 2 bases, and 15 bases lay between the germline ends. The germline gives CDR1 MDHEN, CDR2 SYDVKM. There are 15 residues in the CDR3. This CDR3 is CASTPWATPKNIQYF. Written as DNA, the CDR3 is TGTGCCAGCACTCCTTGGGCCACCCCCAAAAACATTCAGTACTTC. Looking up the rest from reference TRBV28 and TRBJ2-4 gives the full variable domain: DVKVTQSSRYLVKRTGEKVFLECVQDMDHENMFWYRQDPGLGLRLIYFSYDVKMKEKGDIPEGYSVSREKKERFSLILESASTNQTSMYLCASTPWATPKNIQYFGAGTRLSVL.

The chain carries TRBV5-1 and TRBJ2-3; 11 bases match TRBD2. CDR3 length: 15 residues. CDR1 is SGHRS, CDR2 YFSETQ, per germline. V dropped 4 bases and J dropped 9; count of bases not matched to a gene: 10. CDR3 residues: CASSLTSGAPPTQYF. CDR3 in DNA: TGCGCCAGCAGCCTGACTAGCGGGGCCCCTCCCACGCAGTATTTT.

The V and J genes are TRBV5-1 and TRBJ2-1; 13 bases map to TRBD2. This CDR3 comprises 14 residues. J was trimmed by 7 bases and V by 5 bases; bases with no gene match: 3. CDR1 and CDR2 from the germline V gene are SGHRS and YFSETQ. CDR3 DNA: TGCGCCAGCAGAGGGACTAGCGGGATTAATGAGCAGTTCTTC. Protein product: CASRGTSGINEQFF.

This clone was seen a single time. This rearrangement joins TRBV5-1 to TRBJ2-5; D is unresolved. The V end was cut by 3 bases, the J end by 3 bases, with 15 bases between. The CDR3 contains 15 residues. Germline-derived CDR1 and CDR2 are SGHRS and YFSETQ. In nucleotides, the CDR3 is TGCGCCAGCAGCTCTACTTTGGGTCCAGAAGAGACCCAGTACTTC. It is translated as CASSSTLGPEETQYF.